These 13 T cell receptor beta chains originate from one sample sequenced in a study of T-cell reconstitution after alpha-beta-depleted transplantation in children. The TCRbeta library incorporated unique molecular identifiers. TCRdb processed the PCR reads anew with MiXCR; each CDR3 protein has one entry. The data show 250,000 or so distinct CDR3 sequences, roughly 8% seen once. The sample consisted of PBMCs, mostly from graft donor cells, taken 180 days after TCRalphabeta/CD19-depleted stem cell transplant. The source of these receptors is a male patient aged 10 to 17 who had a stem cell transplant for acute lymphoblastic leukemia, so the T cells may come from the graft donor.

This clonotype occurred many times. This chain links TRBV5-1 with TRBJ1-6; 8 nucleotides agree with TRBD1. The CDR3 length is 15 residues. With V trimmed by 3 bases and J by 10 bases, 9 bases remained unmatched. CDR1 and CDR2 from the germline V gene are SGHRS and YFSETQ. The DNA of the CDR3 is TGCGCCAGCAGCTCGACAGGGGATCAAGGATCACCCCTCCACTTT. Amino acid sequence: CASSSTGDQGSPLHF.

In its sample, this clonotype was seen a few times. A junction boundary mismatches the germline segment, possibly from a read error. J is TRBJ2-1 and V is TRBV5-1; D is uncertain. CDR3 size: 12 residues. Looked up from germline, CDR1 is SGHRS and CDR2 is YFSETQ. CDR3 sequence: CASSLLARTGVF. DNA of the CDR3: TGCGCCAGCAGCTTATTGGCCCGGACGGGCGTCTTC.

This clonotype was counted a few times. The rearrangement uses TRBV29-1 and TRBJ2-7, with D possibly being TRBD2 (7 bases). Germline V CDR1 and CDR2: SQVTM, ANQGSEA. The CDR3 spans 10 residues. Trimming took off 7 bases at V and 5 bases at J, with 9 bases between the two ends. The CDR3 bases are TGCAGCGGAGGGGGGGACGAGCAGTACTTC. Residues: CSGGGDEQYF.

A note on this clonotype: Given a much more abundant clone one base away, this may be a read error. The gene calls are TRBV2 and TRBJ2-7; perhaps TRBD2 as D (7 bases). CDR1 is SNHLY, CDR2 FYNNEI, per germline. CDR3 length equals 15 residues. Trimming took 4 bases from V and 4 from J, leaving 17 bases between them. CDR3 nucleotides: TGTGCCAGCAGTGGGGACGGCGCGGGGGCTTACGAGCAGTACTTC. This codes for CASSGDGAGAYEQYF.

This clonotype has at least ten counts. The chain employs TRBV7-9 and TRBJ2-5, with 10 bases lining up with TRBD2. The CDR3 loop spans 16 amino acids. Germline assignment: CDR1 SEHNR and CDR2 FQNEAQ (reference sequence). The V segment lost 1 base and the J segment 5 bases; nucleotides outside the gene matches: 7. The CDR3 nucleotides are TGTGCCAGCAGCTTAGATGAGCTAGCGGGAGTGGAGACCCAGTACTTC. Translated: CASSLDELAGVETQYF.

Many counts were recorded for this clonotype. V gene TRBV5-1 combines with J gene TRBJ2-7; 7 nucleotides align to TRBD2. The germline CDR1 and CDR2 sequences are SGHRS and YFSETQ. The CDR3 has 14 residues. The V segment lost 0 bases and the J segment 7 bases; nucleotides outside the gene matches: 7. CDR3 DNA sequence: TGCGCCAGCAGCTTGGCCGGGAGGAGAAATGAGCAGTACTTC. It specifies CASSLAGRRNEQYF.

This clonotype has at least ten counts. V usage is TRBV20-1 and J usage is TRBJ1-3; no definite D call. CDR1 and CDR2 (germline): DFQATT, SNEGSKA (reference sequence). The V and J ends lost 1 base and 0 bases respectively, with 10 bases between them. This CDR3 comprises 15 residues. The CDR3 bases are TGCAGTGCTAGAGCGACGTTGCTCTCTGGAAACACCATATATTTT. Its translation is CSARATLLSGNTIYF.

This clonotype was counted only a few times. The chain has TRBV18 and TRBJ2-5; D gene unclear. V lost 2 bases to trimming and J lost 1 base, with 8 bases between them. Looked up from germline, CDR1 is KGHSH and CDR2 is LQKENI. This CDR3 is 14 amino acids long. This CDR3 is CASSPYLSQETQYF. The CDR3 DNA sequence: TGTGCCAGCTCACCATACCTATCCCAAGAGACCCAGTACTTC.

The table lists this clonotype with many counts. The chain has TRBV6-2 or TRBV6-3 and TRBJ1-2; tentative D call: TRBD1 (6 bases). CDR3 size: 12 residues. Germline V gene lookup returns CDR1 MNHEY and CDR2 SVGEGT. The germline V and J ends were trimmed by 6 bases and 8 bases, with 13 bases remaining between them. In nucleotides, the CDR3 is TGTGCCAGCAGCCCCAGGGGTATCGGCTACACCTTC. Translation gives CASSPRGIGYTF.

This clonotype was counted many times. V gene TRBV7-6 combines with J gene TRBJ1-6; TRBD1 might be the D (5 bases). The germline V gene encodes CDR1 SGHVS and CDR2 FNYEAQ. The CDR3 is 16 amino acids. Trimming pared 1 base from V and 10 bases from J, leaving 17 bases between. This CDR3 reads CASSLGSPQVSSPLHF. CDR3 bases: TGTGCCAGCAGCTTAGGGTCCCCACAGGTTTCGTCACCCCTCCACTTT.

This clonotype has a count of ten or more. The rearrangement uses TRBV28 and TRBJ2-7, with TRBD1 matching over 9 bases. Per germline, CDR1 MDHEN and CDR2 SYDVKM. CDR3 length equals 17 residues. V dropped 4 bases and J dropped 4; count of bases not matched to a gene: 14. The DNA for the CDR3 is TGTGCCAGCAGTTCTGTACCGGGACAGGGAGACTTATACGAGCAGTACTTC. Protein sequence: CASSSVPGQGDLYEQYF.

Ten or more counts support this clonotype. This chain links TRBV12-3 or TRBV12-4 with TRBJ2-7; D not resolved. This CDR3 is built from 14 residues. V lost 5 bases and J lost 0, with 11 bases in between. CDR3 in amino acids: CASSTGLSSYEQYF. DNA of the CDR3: TGTGCCAGCAGTACGGGCCTTAGCTCCTACGAGCAGTACTTC.

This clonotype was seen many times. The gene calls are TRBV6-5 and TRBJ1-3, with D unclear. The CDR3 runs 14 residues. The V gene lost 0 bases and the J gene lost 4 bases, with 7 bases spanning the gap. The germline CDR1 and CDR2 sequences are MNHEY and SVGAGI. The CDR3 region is CASSYSAAGNTIYF. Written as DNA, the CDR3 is TGTGCCAGCAGTTACTCGGCAGCCGGAAACACCATATATTTT.